This T cell receptor beta chain comes out of a study of blood T cell repertoires in COVID-19. Overall study context: The samples span acute and convalescent COVID-19 from the United States, Italy and Spain. In each case, the material was cDNA or gDNA derived from T cells, B-cell-depleted T cells, or PBMCs.

After removal of 5 bases from V and 0 bases from J, the junction contained 7 bases not matched to a gene. The CDR3 loop spans 16 amino acids. Germline CDR1 is SGHTA and CDR2 is FQGNSA. Per the study methods: Nucleated cell number was recorded as an estimate derived from reference gene primer amplification. Profiling relied on immunoSEQ multiplex PCR, and the TCRdb table lists in-frame clones only, not all of them. The V and J calls and the clone size are those of that table, but D and trimming were determined from the DNA. This table has more than 110,000 clones, 76% appearing once. The sample consisted of peripheral blood. This clonotype originated in a woman aged 80 or older with active or convalescent COVID-19. This chain joins TRBV7-2 and TRBJ2-3; 8 nucleotides match TRBD2. The chain's CDR3 is CASSARAGGSTDTQYF. Here the CDR3 DNA reads TGTGCCAGCAGCGCTAGGGCGGGGGGAAGCACAGATACGCAGTATTTT.